This TCR beta chain was obtained from a study of CD8+CD57+ T cells in acquired aplastic anemia. Background on the study: Sorted CD4+ and CD8+ cell DNA averaged approximately 3 ug. Read counts for CD4+ cells (from healthy donors) averaged about 10.8 million.

The germline CDR1 and CDR2 sequences are MNHEY and SMNVEV (reference sequence). The germline V and J ends were trimmed by 5 bases and 3 bases, with 17 bases remaining between them. The CDR3 has 15 residues. Study-wide results and limits: With respect to CD8+ Simpson's diversity, patients and controls did not differ significantly.

This clonotype was seen many times. Its antigen is not identified. Genomic DNA served as template for TCR beta VDJ and CDR3 profiling. Each CDR3 protein gets one entry after TCRdb re-called the reads with MiXCR. The sample contains over 35,000 distinct CDR3 sequences, around 67% of which appear only once. The V and J genes are TRBV27 and TRBJ2-7; D might be TRBD1 or TRBD2, each matching 5 bases. Source material: sorted CD4+, CD8+, or CD8+CD57+ T cells (not recorded which) from PBMCs. This sequence originates from a human donor in good health, serving as a control. CDR3 sequence reads: CASSAQGEGLYEQYF. Here the CDR3 DNA reads TGTGCCAGCAGTGCGCAGGGCGAGGGGCTCTACGAGCAGTACTTC.